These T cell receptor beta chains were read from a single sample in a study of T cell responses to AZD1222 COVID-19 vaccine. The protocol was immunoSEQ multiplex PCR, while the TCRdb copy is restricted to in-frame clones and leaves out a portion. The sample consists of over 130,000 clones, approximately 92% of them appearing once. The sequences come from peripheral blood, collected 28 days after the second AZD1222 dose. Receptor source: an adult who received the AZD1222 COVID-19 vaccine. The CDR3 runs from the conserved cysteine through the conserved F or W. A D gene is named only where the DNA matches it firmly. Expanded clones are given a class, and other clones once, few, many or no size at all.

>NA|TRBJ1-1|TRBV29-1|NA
CSVVLTVNTEAFF
TGCAGCGTTGTTTTGACAGTAAACACTGAAGCTTTCTTT
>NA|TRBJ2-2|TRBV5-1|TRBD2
CASSSQLAEDTGELFF
TGCGCCAGCAGCTCACAACTAGCGGAGGACACCGGGGAGCTGTTTTTT
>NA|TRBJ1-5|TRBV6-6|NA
CASSLQGINQPQHF
TGTGCCAGCAGCCTTCAGGGGATCAATCAGCCCCAGCATTTT
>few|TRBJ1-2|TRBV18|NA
CASSPQSGTYGYTF
TGTGCCAGCTCACCACAGTCCGGGACCTATGGCTACACCTTC
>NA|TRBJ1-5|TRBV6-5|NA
CASSAGRDDQPQHF
TGTGCCAGCAGCGCAGGTAGGGATGATCAGCCCCAGCATTTT
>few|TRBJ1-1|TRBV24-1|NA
CATSDGTEAFF
TGTGCCACCAGTGACGGCACTGAAGCTTTCTTT
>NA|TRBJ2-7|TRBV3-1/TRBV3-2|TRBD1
CASSPGQGPYEQYF
TGTGCCAGCAGCCCCGGACAGGGTCCCTACGAGCAGTACTTC
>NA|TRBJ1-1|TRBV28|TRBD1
CASSAGDRLNTEAFF
TGTGCCAGCAGTGCGGGGGACAGGTTGAACACTGAAGCTTTCTTT
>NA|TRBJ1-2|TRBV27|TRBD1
CASSLFGQGYGYTF
TGTGCCAGCAGTTTATTTGGACAGGGTTATGGCTACACCTTC
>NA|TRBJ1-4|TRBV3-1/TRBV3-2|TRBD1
CASSQVQGAGEKLFF
TGTGCCAGCAGCCAAGTGCAGGGGGCGGGTGAAAAACTGTTTTTT
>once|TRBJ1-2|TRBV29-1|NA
CSVERGGDGYTF
TGCAGCGTTGAACGGGGAGGCGATGGCTACACCTTC
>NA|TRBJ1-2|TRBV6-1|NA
CASSEGDYGYTF
TGTGCCAGCAGTGAGGGGGACTATGGCTACACCTTC
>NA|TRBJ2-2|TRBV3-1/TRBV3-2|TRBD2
CASSRGLAGDTGELFF
TGTGCCAGCAGTCGTGGACTAGCGGGGGACACCGGGGAGCTGTTTTTT
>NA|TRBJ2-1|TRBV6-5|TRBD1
CASTRTGFDEQFF
TGTGCCAGCACCAGGACAGGGTTCGATGAGCAGTTCTTC
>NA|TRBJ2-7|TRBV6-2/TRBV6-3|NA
CASSPFGATYEQYF
TGTGCCAGCAGCCCCTTCGGGGCAACCTACGAGCAGTACTTC
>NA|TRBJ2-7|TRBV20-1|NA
CSASSQPAGEQYF
TGCAGTGCTAGTAGCCAGCCAGCCGGTGAGCAGTACTTC
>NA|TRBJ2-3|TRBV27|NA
CASSSGRLKGTDTQYF
TGTGCCAGCAGTTCGGGTAGGCTAAAGGGCACAGATACGCAGTATTTT
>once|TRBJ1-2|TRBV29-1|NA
CSVERGGIGYTF
TGCAGCGTTGAGAGGGGCGGGATAGGCTACACCTTC
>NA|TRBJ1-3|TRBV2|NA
CASLYPGNTIYF
TGTGCCAGCCTATACCCTGGAAACACCATATATTTT
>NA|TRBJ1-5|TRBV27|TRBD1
CASRGTGSQPQHF
TGTGCCTCCAGGGGGACAGGGTCCCAGCCCCAGCATTTT
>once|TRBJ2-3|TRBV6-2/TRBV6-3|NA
CASSYSIEGGTDTQYF
TGTGCCAGCAGTTACTCGATAGAGGGGGGCACAGATACGCAGTATTTT
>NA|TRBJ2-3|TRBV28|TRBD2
CASSSTTSRFTDTQYF
TGTGCCAGCAGTTCGACGACTAGCAGATTCACAGATACGCAGTATTTT
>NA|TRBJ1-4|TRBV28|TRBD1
CASSEDRENEKLFF
TGTGCCAGCAGCGAGGACAGGGAAAACGAAAAACTGTTTTTT
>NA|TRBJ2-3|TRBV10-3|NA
CAISEFPTDTQYF
TGTGCCATCAGTGAGTTCCCAACAGATACGCAGTATTTT
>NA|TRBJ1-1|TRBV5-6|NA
CASSLPQNTEAFF
TGTGCCAGCAGCTTACCTCAAAACACTGAAGCTTTCTTT
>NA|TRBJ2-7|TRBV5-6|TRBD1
CASSLAGTGLHEQYF
TGTGCCAGCAGCTTGGCCGGGACAGGGCTCCACGAGCAGTACTTC
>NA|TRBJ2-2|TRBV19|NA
CASSGGANTGELFF
TGTGCCAGTAGTGGGGGTGCGAACACCGGGGAGCTGTTTTTT
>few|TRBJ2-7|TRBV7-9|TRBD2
CASSLAGGPYEQYF
TGTGCCAGCAGCCTAGCGGGAGGGCCCTACGAGCAGTACTTC
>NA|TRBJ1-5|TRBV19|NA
CASRDMGGRNQPQHF
TGTGCCAGTCGGGACATGGGGGGACGCAATCAGCCCCAGCATTTT
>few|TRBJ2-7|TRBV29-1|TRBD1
CSVGQGVRYEQYF
TGCAGCGTTGGACAGGGGGTACGGTACGAGCAGTACTTC
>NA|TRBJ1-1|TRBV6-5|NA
CASSTAGRGYTEAFF
TGTGCCAGCAGTACTGCCGGGAGGGGGTACACTGAAGCTTTCTTT
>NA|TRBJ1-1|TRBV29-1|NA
CSVDPGSEAFF
TGCAGCGTTGATCCGGGGAGTGAAGCTTTCTTT
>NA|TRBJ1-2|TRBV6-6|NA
CASSTPGGGLDTF
TGTGCCAGCAGTACCCCCGGCGGGGGCCTCGACACCTTC
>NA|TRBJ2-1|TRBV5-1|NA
CASSWGRGSYNEQFF
TGCGCCAGCAGCTGGGGCAGGGGCTCCTACAATGAGCAGTTCTTC
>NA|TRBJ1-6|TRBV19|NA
CASTRDTGNYNSPLHF
TGTGCCAGTACCAGGGATACCGGGAATTATAATTCACCCCTCCACTTT